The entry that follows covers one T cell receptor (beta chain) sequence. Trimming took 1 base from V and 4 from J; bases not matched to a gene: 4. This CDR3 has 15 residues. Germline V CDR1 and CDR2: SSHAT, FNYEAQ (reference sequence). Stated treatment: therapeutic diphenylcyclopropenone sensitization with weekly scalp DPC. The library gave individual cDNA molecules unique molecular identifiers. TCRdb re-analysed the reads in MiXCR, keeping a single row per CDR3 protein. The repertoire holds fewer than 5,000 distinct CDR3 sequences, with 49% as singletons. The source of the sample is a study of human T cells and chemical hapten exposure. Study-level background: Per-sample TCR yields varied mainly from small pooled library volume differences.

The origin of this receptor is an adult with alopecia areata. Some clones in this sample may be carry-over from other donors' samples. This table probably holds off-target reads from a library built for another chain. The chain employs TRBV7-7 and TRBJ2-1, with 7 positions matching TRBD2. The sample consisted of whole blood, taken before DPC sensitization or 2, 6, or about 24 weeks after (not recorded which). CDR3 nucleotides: TGTGCCAGCAGCTTAGATGGGACTATTTACAATGAGCAGTTCTTC. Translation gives CASSLDGTIYNEQFF.